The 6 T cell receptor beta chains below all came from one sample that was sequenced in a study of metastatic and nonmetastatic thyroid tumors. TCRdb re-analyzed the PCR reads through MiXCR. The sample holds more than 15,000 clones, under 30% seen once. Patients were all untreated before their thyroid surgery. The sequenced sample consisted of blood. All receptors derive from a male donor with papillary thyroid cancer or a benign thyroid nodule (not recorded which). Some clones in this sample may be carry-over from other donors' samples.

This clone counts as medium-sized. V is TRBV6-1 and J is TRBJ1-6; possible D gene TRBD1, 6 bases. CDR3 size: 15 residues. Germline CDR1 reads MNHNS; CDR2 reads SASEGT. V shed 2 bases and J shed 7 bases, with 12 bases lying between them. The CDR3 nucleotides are TGTGCCAGCAGTGAATATCTACAGGGAAATTCACCCCTCCACTTT. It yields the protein CASSEYLQGNSPLHF.

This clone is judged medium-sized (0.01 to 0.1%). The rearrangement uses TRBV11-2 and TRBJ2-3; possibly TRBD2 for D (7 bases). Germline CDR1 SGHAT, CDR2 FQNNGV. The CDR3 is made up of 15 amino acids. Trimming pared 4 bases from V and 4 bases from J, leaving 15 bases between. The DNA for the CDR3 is TGTGCCAGCAGCTCTTTCGGGGGGCGATCAGATACGCAGTATTTT. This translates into CASSSFGGRSDTQYF.

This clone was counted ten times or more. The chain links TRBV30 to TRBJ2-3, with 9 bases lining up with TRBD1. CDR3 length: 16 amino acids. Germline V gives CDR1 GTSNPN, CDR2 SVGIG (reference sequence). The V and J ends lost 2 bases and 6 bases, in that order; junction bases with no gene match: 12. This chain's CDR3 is CAWSSTPGTGRDTQYF. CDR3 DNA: TGTGCCTGGAGTTCGACCCCCGGGACAGGGAGGGATACGCAGTATTTT.

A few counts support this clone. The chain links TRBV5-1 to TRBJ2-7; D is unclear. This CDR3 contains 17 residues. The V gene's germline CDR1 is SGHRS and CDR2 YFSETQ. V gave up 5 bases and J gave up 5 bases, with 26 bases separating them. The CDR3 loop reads CASRRVMSGSSPDEQYF. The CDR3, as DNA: TGCGCCAGCAGGCGAGTTATGTCCGGGTCCTCTCCTGACGAGCAGTACTTC.

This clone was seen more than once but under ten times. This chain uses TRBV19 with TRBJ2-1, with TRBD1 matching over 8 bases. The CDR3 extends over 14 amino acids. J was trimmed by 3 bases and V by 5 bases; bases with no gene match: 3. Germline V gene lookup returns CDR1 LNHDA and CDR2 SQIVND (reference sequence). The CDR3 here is CASSDRGFYNEQFF. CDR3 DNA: TGTGCCAGTAGTGACAGGGGATTCTACAATGAGCAGTTCTTC. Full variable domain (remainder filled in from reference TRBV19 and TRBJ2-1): DGGITQSPKYLFRKEGQNVTLSCEQNLNHDAMYWYRQDPGQGLRLIYYSQIVNDFQKGDIAEGYSVSREKKESFPLTVTSAQKNPTAFYLCASSDRGFYNEQFFGPGTRLTVL.

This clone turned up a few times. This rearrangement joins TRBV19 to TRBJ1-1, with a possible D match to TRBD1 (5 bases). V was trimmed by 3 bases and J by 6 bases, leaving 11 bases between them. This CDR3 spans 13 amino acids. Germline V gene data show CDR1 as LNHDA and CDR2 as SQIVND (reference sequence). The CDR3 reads CASSMTEIAEAFF. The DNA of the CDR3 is TGTGCCAGTAGTATGACAGAGATCGCTGAAGCTTTCTTT.